This T cell receptor (beta chain) was found in a study of cytomegalovirus exposure and HLA in healthy donors. Points from the study as a whole: Among the CMV-associated chains, a few were confirmed in vitro as specific for CMV antigens.

Germline V CDR1 and CDR2: MNHNS, SASEGT. This CDR3 contains 14 residues. V lost 3 bases, J lost 2 bases, and 11 bases lay in between. The donors were part of the validation cohort, which consisted of under 150 subjects and was separate from the first cohort of under 850 subjects. Measured with immunoSEQ multiplex PCR; TCRdb has only the in-frame clones, and not every one. The table shows more than 300,000 clones, with 80% to 90% occurring only once. Worth noting for this clone: The antigen is not known.

The sequence came from a young woman in good health and CMV-seronegative. The chain couples TRBV6-1 to TRBJ2-7, with a tentative D call TRBD1 (6 bases). Source material: PBMCs. As DNA, the CDR3 is TGTGCCAGCAGTGACCCGGGGACACCCTACGAGCAGTACTTC. It codes for CASSDPGTPYEQYF.